The T cell receptor (beta chain) under discussion was sequenced for a study of blood T cell repertoires in COVID-19. About the research overall: In each case, the material was cDNA or gDNA derived from T cells, B-cell-depleted T cells, or PBMCs.

Authors' processing steps: Amplification of reference gene primers was used by the study to estimate nucleated cell counts. TCRdb keeps only in-frame clones here, not all; method: immunoSEQ multiplex PCR. The V and J calls and the clone size are those of that table, but D and trimming were determined from the DNA. The table includes around 140,000 clones, over 75% detected once. This clone has a handful of counts. Trimming stripped 4 bases from V and 1 base from J, with 4 bases between. Germline assignment: CDR1 MNHEY and CDR2 SVGEGT. The CDR3 loop spans 13 amino acids. The TCR originated in a man between 60 and 70 years old with active or convalescent COVID-19. The sequencing input was peripheral blood. The gene calls are TRBV6-2 or TRBV6-3 and TRBJ2-2; D uncertain. DNA for the CDR3: TGTGCCAGCAGTTCTATGAACACCGGGGAGCTGTTTTTT. Translated, it gives CASSSMNTGELFF.